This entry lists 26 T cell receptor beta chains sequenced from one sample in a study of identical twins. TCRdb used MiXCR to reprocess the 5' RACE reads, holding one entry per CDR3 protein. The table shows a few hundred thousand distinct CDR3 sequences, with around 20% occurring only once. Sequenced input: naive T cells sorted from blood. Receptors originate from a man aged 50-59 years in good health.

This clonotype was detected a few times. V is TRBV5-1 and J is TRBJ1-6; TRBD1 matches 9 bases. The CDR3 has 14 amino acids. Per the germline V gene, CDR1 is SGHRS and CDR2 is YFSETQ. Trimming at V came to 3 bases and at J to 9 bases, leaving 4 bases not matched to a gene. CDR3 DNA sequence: TGCGCCAGCAGCTGGACAGGGGTACGTTCACCCCTCCACTTT. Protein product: CASSWTGVRSPLHF.

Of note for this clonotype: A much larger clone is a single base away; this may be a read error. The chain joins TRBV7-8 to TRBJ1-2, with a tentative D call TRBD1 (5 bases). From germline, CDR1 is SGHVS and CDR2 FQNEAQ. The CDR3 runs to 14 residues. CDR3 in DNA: TGTGCCAGCAGCTTAAGCAGGGAAGGCTATGGCTCCACCTTC. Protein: CASSLSREGYGSTF.

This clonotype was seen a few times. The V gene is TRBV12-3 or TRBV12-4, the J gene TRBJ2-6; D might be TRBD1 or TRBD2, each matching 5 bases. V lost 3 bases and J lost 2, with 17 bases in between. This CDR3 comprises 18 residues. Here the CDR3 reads CASSFVVLGDAGANVLTF. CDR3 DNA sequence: TGTGCCAGCAGTTTCGTCGTTTTGGGGGATGCTGGGGCCAACGTCCTGACTTTC.

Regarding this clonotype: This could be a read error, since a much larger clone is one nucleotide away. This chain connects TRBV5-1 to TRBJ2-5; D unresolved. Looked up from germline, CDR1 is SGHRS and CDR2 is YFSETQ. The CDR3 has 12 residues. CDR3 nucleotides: TGCGCCTGCAGCTCCTTGCAAGAGACCCAGTACTTC. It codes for CACSSLQETQYF. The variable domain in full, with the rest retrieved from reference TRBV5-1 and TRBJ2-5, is KAGVTQTPRYLIKTRGQQVTLSCSPISGHRSVSWYQQTPGQGLQFLFEYFSETQRNKGNFPGRFSGRQFSNSRSEMNVSTLELGDSALYLCACSSLQETQYFGPGTRLLVL.

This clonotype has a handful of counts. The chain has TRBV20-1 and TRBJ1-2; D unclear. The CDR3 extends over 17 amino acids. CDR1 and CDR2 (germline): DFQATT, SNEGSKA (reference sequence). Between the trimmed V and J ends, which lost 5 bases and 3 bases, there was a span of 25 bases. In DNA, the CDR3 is TGCAGTGCTCACACGGGAGATATGAGCTTATTTGACTATGGCTACACCTTC. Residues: CSAHTGDMSLFDYGYTF.

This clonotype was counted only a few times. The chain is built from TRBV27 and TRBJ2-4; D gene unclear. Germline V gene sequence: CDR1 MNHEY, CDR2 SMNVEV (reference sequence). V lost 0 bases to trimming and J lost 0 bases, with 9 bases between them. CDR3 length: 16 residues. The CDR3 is CASSLSPSQAKNIQYF. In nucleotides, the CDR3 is TGTGCCAGCAGTTTATCCCCTAGTCAAGCCAAAAACATTCAGTACTTC.

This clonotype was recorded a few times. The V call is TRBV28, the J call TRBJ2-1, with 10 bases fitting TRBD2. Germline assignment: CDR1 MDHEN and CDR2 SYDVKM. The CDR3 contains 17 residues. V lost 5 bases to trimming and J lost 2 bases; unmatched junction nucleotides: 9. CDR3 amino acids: CASSPLVLAGAYNEQFF. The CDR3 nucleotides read TGTGCCAGCAGTCCGCTTGTTCTAGCGGGAGCCTACAATGAGCAGTTCTTC. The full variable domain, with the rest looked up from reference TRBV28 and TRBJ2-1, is DVKVTQSSRYLVKRTGEKVFLECVQDMDHENMFWYRQDPGLGLRLIYFSYDVKMKEKGDIPEGYSVSREKKERFSLILESASTNQTSMYLCASSPLVLAGAYNEQFFGPGTRLTVL.

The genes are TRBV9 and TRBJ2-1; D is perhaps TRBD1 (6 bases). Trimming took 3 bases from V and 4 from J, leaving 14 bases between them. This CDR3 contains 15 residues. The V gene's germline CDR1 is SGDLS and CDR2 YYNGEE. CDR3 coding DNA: TGTGCCAGCAGCGCCGTCCCAGGGGCTTACAATGAGCAGTTCTTC. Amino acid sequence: CASSAVPGAYNEQFF.

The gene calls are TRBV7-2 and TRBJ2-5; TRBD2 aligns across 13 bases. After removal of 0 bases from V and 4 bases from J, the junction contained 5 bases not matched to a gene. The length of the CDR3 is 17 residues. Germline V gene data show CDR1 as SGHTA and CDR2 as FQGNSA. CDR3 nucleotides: TGTGCCAGCAGCTTAGCCACTAGACTAGCGGGAGGAGAGACCCAGTACTTC. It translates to CASSLATRLAGGETQYF.

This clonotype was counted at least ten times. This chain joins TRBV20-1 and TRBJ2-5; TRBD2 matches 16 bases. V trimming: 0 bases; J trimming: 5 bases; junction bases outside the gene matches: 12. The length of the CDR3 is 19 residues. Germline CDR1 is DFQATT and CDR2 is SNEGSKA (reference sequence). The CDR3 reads CSARDLGTSGRGGVETQYF. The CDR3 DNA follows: TGCAGTGCTAGAGATCTGGGGACTAGCGGGAGGGGAGGAGTCGAGACCCAGTACTTC.

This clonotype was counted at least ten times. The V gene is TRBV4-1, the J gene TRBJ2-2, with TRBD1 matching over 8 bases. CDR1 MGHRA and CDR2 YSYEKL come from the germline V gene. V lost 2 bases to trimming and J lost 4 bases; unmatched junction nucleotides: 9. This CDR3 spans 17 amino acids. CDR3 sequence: CASSQRRAGGPTGELFF. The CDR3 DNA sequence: TGCGCCAGCAGCCAACGCAGGGCAGGGGGCCCCACCGGGGAGCTGTTTTTT.

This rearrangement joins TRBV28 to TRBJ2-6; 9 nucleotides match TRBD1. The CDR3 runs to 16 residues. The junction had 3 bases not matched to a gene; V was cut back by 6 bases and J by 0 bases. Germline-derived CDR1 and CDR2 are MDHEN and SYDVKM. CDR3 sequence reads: CASSGTGSSGANVLTF. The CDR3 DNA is TGTGCCAGCAGCGGGACAGGGTCCTCTGGGGCCAACGTCCTGACTTTC.

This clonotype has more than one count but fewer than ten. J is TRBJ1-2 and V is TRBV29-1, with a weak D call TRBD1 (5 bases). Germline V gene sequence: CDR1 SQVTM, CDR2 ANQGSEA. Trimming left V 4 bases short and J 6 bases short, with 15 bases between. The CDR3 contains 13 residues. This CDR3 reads CSVGVMRGDGYTF. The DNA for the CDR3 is TGCAGCGTTGGAGTTATGCGGGGCGATGGCTACACCTTC. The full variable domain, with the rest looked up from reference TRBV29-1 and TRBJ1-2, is SAVISQKPSRDICQRGTSLTIQCQVDSQVTMMFWYRQQPGQSLTLIATANQGSEATYESGFVIDKFPISRPNLTFSTLTVSNMSPEDSSIYLCSVGVMRGDGYTFGSGTRLTVV.

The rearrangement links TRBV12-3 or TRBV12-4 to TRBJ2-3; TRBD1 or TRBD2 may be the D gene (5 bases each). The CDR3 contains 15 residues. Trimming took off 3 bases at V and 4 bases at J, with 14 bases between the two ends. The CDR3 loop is CASSLSEGIADTQYF. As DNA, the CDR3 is TGTGCCAGCAGTTTGAGTGAGGGGATCGCAGATACGCAGTATTTT.

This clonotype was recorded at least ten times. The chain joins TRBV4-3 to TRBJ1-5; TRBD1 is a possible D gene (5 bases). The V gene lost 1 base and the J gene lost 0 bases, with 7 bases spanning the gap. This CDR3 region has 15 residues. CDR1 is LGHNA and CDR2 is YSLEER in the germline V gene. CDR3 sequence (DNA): TGCGCCAGCAGCCAAGTGGGGGGTAGCAATCAGCCCCAGCATTTT. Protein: CASSQVGGSNQPQHF.

CDR3 DNA: TGTGCCAGCAGTTCACTAGCGGGGCTGAAAGATTCTTACGAGCAGTACTTC. Its translation: CASSSLAGLKDSYEQYF. The chain joins TRBV28 to TRBJ2-7; 10 bases line up with TRBD2. The CDR3 has 17 residues. The germline V gene has CDR1 MDHEN and CDR2 SYDVKM. V lost 4 bases to trimming and J lost 4 bases; unmatched junction nucleotides: 13. Full variable domain (missing parts from reference TRBV28 and TRBJ2-7): DVKVTQSSRYLVKRTGEKVFLECVQDMDHENMFWYRQDPGLGLRLIYFSYDVKMKEKGDIPEGYSVSREKKERFSLILESASTNQTSMYLCASSSLAGLKDSYEQYFGPGTRLTVT.

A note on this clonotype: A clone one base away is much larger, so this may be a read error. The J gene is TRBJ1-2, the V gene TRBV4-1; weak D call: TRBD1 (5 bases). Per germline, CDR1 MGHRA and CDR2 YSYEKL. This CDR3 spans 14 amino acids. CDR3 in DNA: TGCGCCAGCAGCCGCGAACAGGAACACTATGGCGACACCTTC. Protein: CASSREQEHYGDTF.

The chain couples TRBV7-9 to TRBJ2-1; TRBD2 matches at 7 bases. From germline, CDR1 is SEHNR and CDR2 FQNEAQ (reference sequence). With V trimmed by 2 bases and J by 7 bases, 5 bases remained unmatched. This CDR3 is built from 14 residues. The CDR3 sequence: CASSLSGTVNEQFF. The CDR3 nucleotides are TGTGCCAGCAGCTTAAGCGGGACGGTGAATGAGCAGTTCTTC.

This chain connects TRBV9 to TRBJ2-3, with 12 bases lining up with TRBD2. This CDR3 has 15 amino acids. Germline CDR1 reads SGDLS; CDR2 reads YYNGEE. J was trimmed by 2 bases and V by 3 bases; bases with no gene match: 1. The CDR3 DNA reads TGTGCCAGCAGCGCTAGCGGGGGGGACACAGATACGCAGTATTTT. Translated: CASSASGGDTDTQYF.

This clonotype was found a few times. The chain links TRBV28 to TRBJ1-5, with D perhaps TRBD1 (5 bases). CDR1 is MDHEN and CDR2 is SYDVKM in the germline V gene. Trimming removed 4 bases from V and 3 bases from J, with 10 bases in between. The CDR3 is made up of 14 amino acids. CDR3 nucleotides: TGTGCCAGCAGTTCCGACAGTTCCAATCAGCCCCAGCATTTT. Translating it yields CASSSDSSNQPQHF.

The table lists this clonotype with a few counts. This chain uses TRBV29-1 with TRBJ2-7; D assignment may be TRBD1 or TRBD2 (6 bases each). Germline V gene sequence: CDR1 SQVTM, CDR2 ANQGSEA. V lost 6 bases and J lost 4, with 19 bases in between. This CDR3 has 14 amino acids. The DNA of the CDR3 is TGCAGCGTGAAACCCAGGGGAGGCTCGTACGAGCAGTACTTC. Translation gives CSVKPRGGSYEQYF.

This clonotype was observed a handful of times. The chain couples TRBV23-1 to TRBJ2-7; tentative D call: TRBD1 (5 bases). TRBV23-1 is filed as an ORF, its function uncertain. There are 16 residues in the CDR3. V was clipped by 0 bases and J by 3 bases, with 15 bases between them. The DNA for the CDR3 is TGCGCCAGCAGTCAATCTCCCACAGGAAAAGGCTACGAGCAGTACTTC. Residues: CASSQSPTGKGYEQYF.

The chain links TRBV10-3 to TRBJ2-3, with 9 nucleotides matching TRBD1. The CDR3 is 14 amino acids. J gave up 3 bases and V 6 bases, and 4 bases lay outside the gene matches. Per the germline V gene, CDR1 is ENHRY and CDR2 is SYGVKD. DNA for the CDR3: TGTGCCATCAGGACGGGACAGGGTACAGATACGCAGTATTTT. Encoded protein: CAIRTGQGTDTQYF.

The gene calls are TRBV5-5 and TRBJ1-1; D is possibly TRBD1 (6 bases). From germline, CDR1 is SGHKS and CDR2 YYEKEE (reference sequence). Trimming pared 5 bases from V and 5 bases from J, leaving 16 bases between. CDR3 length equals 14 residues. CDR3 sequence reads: CASRSPGQMTEAFF. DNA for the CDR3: TGTGCCAGCAGGTCTCCGGGACAAATGACTGAAGCTTTCTTT.

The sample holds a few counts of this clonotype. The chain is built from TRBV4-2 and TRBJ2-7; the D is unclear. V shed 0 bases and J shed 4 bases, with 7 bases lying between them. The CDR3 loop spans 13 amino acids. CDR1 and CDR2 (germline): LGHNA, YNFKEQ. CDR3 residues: CASSQDNTYEQYF. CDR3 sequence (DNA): TGTGCCAGCAGCCAAGATAACACTTACGAGCAGTACTTC.

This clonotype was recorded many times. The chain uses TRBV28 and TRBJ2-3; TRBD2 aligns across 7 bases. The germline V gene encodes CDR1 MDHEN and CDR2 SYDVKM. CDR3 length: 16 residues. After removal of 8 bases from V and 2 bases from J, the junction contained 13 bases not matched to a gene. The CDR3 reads CASLRGASGFTDTQYF. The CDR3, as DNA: TGTGCCAGCCTGCGCGGCGCTAGCGGATTCACAGATACGCAGTATTTT. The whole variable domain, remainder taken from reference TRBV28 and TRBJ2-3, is DVKVTQSSRYLVKRTGEKVFLECVQDMDHENMFWYRQDPGLGLRLIYFSYDVKMKEKGDIPEGYSVSREKKERFSLILESASTNQTSMYLCASLRGASGFTDTQYFGPGTRLTVL.